This T cell receptor (beta chain) comes out of a study of OX40 agonist ivuxolimab in advanced cancers. A note on the overall study: Ivuxolimab was a fully human IgG2 agonistic monoclonal antibody targeting the costimulatory receptor OX40 (CD134). The point of sequencing TCRbeta in the periphery was to test whether ivuxolimab changed TCR sequence diversity and drove clonal T-cell expansion. Of the 50 to 55 patients in dose escalation, around 20 had hepatocellular carcinoma, some 15 had melanoma, 9 had renal cell carcinoma and 9 had head and neck cancer. Partial responses occurred in three dose-escalation patients: two with cutaneous melanoma and one with hepatocellular carcinoma. A male proportion of approximately 83% and a mean age of approximately 55 years, ranging from roughly 23 to 79, were recorded for the dose-escalation cohort. Prior anti-PD-1, anti-PD-L1 or anti-CTLA-4 therapy was permitted, and about two fifths of dose-escalation patients had received checkpoint inhibitors. Intravenous ivuxolimab was administered to patients every 2 weeks at six dose levels: 0.01, 0.1, 0.3, 1.5, 3 and 10 mg/kg. The monotherapy dose-escalation portion (N ≈ 56 patients) of the phase I ivuxolimab trial is reported in the paper.

The full study reports these points: Antigen specificity was not determined for the clonally expanded peripheral T cells. After ivuxolimab, more expanded clones were found on average in CD8+ T cells than in CD4+ T cells. At doses of 0.1 to 3.0 mg/kg, clonal expansion of both CD4+ and CD8+ blood T cells was observed from baseline to week 6. Low levels of normalized T-cell clonal expansion were also seen in some nonresponding patients. In the 0.1-3.0 mg/kg groups, partial responders had among the lowest normalized peripheral clonal expansion, particularly in CD8+ T cells.

As concerns this clone: Which antigen it targets is not known. Nothing much larger sits one base from this clone, and base qualities are not available.

The CDR3 spans 12 residues, from the cysteine through the phenylalanine. Solely the CDR3 DNA is kept, with 36 bases framed from the first base. Taken from the germline V gene, the CDR1 and CDR2 loops are MDHEN and SYDVKM. V is reduced by 6 bases and J by 7 bases, leaving a spacing of 12 bases between them. Patients with autoimmune disease history or receiving systemic immunosuppression were excluded from the trial. In every dose cohort, peripheral blood was drawn for TCR sequencing at baseline, cycle 4 day 1, and cycle 7 day 1. Samples were obtained from an open-label, multicenter, first-in-human phase I dose-escalation trial of ivuxolimab. Adults with locally advanced or metastatic head and neck squamous cell, hepatocellular, melanoma or renal cell carcinoma were enrolled in the trial. Before TCR sequencing, CD4+ T cells and CD8+ T cells from peripheral blood were sorted into separate populations.

For sequencing of the TCRbeta CDR3 region, genomic DNA was extracted from the sorted cells. TCRbeta CDR3 regions were sequenced using the immunoSEQ Assay. The clones in this table, taken by TCRdb from immuneACCESS, are in-frame only. Not every clone is retained; where verified, under half of the shortfall comes from an unresolved V gene, and the cause of the rest is unknown. The sample includes 20,000 to 25,000 clones, with around 77% observed a single time. The ten largest clones capture roughly 12% of the sample. Recombination linked TRBV28 to TRBJ1-1; no confident D gene assignment can be made. The sample was CD4+ or CD8+ T cells sorted from blood, taken in a trial of the OX40 agonist ivuxolimab. The receptor was isolated from an adult with an advanced solid tumor such as melanoma, head and neck, liver or kidney cancer. Here the CDR3 is given as CASSLRPIEAFF. The nucleotide sequence is given as TGTGCCAGCAGCCTAAGACCCATTGAAGCTTTCTTT.